Shown below are 18 T cell receptor beta chains from a single sample sequenced in a study of blood T cells in healthy people across ages. With a J-beta primer mix and a sample-barcoded 5' primer, a second PCR ran about 7 to 11 cycles. TCRdb re-called the 5' RACE reads through MiXCR, storing one row per CDR3 protein. Of more than 1 million distinct CDR3 sequences in the sample, roughly 45% were seen once. The sequenced material came from blood. All receptors derive from a woman between 55 and 75 years old in good health.

This clonotype was recorded only once. This chain links TRBV20-1 with TRBJ1-1, with D hard to call. The CDR3 covers 12 residues. The germline V gene has CDR1 DFQATT and CDR2 SNEGSKA (reference sequence). Trimming pared 0 bases from V and 8 bases from J, leaving 10 bases between. The CDR3 coding sequence is TGCAGTGCTAGAGATGGCCCAGCCGAAGCTTTCTTT. This sequence encodes CSARDGPAEAFF.

The J gene is TRBJ2-7, the V gene TRBV7-8; D is perhaps TRBD1 or TRBD2 (5 bases each). From germline, CDR1 is SGHVS and CDR2 FQNEAQ. V lost 3 bases to trimming and J lost 8 bases, with 14 bases between them. The CDR3 length is 13 residues. CDR3 nucleotide sequence: TGTGCCAGCAGCTTGGACGGGACGCCGAAGCAGTACTTC. This gives the protein CASSLDGTPKQYF.

The gene calls are TRBV12-3 or TRBV12-4 and TRBJ2-1; 10 bases align to TRBD2. The CDR3 is made up of 19 amino acids. Trimming cost V 6 bases and J 0 bases; bases outside gene matches: 14. The DNA of the CDR3 is TGTGCCAGCAGAATCACCGGGACTAGCGTCTCGAGCTCCTACAATGAGCAGTTCTTC. Translating gives CASRITGTSVSSSYNEQFF.

A word on this clonotype: An end of the junction does not agree with germline; a read error may underlie this. The chain employs TRBV13 and TRBJ2-5; a possible D gene is TRBD2 (5 bases). This CDR3 has 16 amino acids. Germline V lookup: CDR1 PRHDT, CDR2 FYEKMQ (reference sequence). CDR3 coding DNA: TGTGCCGGCAGCTCCCGGTCGACCAGCGGTCAAGAGACCCAGTACTTC. It is translated as CAGSSRSTSGQETQYF.

The chain joins TRBV7-6 to TRBJ2-5; D gene ambiguous. From germline, CDR1 is SGHVS and CDR2 FNYEAQ. The CDR3 sequence is 14 residues long. V was trimmed by 2 bases and J by 2 bases, leaving 9 bases between them. The CDR3 here is CASSLIGRQETQYF. In DNA form, the CDR3 reads TGTGCCAGCAGCTTAATCGGCAGACAAGAGACCCAGTACTTC.

The genes are TRBV20-1 and TRBJ1-2, with D possibly TRBD1 on 5 matching bases. Trimming cost V 0 bases and J 5 bases, with 16 bases left between them. The CDR3 is 15 residues long. From germline, CDR1 is DFQATT and CDR2 SNEGSKA (reference sequence). In DNA, the CDR3 is TGCAGTGCTAGAGAACCAGGGCGAGTTGGTTATGGCTACACCTTC. Translation gives CSAREPGRVGYGYTF.

This clonotype was detected ten times or more. The V and J genes are TRBV12-3 or TRBV12-4 and TRBJ2-7; tentatively, D is TRBD2 (6 bases). This CDR3 spans 13 amino acids. Trimming took off 6 bases at V and 6 bases at J, with 15 bases between the two ends. The CDR3 is CASSEAGSPEQYF. As DNA, the CDR3 is TGTGCCAGCAGCGAAGCCGGGAGCCCCGAGCAGTACTTC.

A word on this clonotype: Since a much larger clone is just one base distant, this may be a read error. V and J are TRBV29-1 and TRBJ2-7; D possibly corresponds to TRBD1 (6 bases). This CDR3 has 14 residues. Looked up from germline, CDR1 is SQVTM and CDR2 is ANQGSEA. The CDR3 reads CSVEGTTGPYGQYF. DNA for the CDR3: TGCAGCGTTGAGGGCACCACAGGGCCCTACGGGCAGTACTTC.

This clonotype was picked up a small number of times. The V and J genes are TRBV4-2 and TRBJ2-3, with D possibly matching TRBD2 (6 bases). The ends were cut back, 4 bases at V and 4 bases at J, with 18 bases in the middle. CDR1 and CDR2 from the germline V gene are LGHNA and YNFKEQ. The CDR3 loop spans 16 amino acids. Here the CDR3 reads CASSPGGLGVADTQYF. CDR3 DNA: TGTGCCAGCAGCCCCGGAGGGTTGGGGGTCGCAGATACGCAGTATTTT.

This clonotype occurred a few times. The rearrangement uses TRBV6-6 and TRBJ1-1, with TRBD1 matching 7 bases. Germline trimming cut 5 bases from V and 0 bases from J; bases unmatched to any gene: 6. Per germline, CDR1 MNHNY and CDR2 SVGAGI (reference sequence). CDR3 length: 15 amino acids. The chain's CDR3 is CASSTRQGMNTEAFF. The CDR3 DNA reads as TGTGCCAGCAGTACGAGACAGGGTATGAACACTGAAGCTTTCTTT.

The sample holds one count of this clonotype. The gene calls are TRBV2 and TRBJ1-4, with a weak D call TRBD1 (6 bases). The ends were cut back, 6 bases at V and 4 bases at J, with 18 bases in the middle. The CDR3 runs to 16 residues. Germline V lookup: CDR1 SNHLY, CDR2 FYNNEI. This CDR3 reads CASRDPRGADNEKLFF. The CDR3 DNA reads as TGTGCCAGCAGAGATCCGCGGGGGGCGGATAATGAAAAACTGTTTTTT. Filled out from reference TRBV2 and TRBJ1-4, the complete variable domain reads EPEVTQTPSHQVTQMGQEVILRCVPISNHLYFYWYRQILGQKVEFLVSFYNNEISEKSEIFDDQFSVERPDGSNFTLKIRSTKLEDSAMYFCASRDPRGADNEKLFFGSGTQLSVL.

This clonotype was detected only a few times. The gene calls are TRBV10-3 and TRBJ2-7; D unclear. CDR1 and CDR2 from the germline V gene are ENHRY and SYGVKD. This CDR3 comprises 14 residues. Trimming removed 3 bases from V and 1 base from J, with 10 bases in between. DNA for the CDR3: TGTGCCATCAGTGACGCCCAGAGGTCCTACGAGCAGTACTTC. Translation: CAISDAQRSYEQYF.

The chain couples TRBV12-3 or TRBV12-4 to TRBJ2-3, with D possibly matching TRBD2 (5 bases). The CDR3 loop spans 11 amino acids. The germline V and J ends were trimmed by 7 bases and 10 bases, with 12 bases remaining between them. The CDR3 DNA reads as TGTGCCAGCACCCCGGGAACGGCGCAGTATTTT. It codes for CASTPGTAQYF.

This clonotype was detected only a few times. The rearrangement links TRBV6-2 or TRBV6-3 to TRBJ2-4; D unclear. The J call may be wrong; the DNA end is better matched by TRBJ2-7. Per germline, CDR1 MNHEY and CDR2 SVGEGT. The CDR3 runs 12 residues. In nucleotides, the CDR3 is TGTGCCAGCAGGATTAGACGTCGCGAGCAGTACTTC. Amino acid sequence: CASRIRRREQYF.

This clonotype was detected only a few times. The CDR3 DNA reads as TGTGCCAGCGGCCCGGGAGGGAACATTCAGTACTTC. Translating gives CASGPGGNIQYF. The rearrangement uses TRBV12-3 or TRBV12-4 and TRBJ2-4; TRBD2 matches at 8 bases. The junction had 4 bases not matched to a gene; V was cut back by 8 bases and J by 7 bases. The CDR3 is 12 residues long.

The chain's CDR3 is CASSFPGDYEQYF. The CDR3 DNA follows: TGTGCCAGCAGCTTCCCCGGCGACTACGAGCAGTACTTC. The gene calls are TRBV7-2 and TRBJ2-7, with D unclear. From germline, CDR1 is SGHTA and CDR2 FQGNSA. The CDR3 extends over 13 amino acids. V was shortened by 3 bases and J by 3 bases, with 9 bases between the two germline ends.

This clonotype is a singleton in its sample. The chain joins TRBV12-3 or TRBV12-4 to TRBJ1-1, with D tentatively TRBD1 (5 bases). Between the trimmed V and J ends, which lost 5 bases and 3 bases, there was a span of 13 bases. The CDR3 is 14 amino acids. The CDR3 region is CASSPSGGYTEAFF. The CDR3 DNA is TGTGCCAGCAGTCCCTCCGGGGGGTACACTGAAGCTTTCTTT.

This chain uses TRBV7-2 with TRBJ1-2; the match to TRBD1 covers 10 bases. This CDR3 comprises 16 residues. Trimming took 0 bases from V and 4 from J; bases not matched to a gene: 5. The germline V gene encodes CDR1 SGHTA and CDR2 FQGNSA. In DNA form, the CDR3 reads TGTGCCAGCAGCTTAGCCAGACAGGGGGCCGCCTATGGCTACACCTTC. Amino acid sequence: CASSLARQGAAYGYTF.